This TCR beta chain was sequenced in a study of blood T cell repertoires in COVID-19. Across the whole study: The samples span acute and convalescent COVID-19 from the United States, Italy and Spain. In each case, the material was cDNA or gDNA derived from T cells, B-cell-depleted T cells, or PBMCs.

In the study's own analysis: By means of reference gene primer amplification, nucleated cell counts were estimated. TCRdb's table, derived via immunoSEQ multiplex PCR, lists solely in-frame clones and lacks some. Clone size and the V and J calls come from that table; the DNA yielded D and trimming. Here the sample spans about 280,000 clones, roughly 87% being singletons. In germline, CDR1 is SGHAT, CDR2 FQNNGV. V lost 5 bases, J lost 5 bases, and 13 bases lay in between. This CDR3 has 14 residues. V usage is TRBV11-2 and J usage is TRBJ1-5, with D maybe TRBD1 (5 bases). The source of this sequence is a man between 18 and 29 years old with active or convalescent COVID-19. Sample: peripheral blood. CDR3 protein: CASSTSGDYQPQHF. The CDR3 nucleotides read TGTGCCAGCAGCACCTCGGGGGACTATCAGCCCCAGCATTTT.